This TCR beta chain was obtained from a study of graft-versus-host responses after intestinal transplantation (dated by TCRdb to about 2021). Some background on the complete study: The transplants that recipients received were multivisceral, liver-intestinal, or isolated intestinal. To identify alloreactive clones, pre-transplant mixed lymphocyte reaction products were sequenced and compared with unstimulated pre-transplant donor and recipient T cells. A peak of at least 4% donor T cells among recipient peripheral blood mononuclear cells was the definition used for donor T cell macrochimerism. Rather than going through the commercial service, samples from a few later patients were sequenced in-house on an Illumina MiSeq and processed with MiXCR. The cohort enrolled around 25 intestinal transplant recipients including one retransplant, and a few patients lacking pretransplant specimens were excluded. Every recipient was given anti-thymocyte globulin induction, followed by roughly 3 years of maintenance tacrolimus and steroids. After intestinal transplantation, graft-versus-host and host-versus-graft alloreactive T cell clones in the graft, circulation and bone marrow were tracked using bulk TCR-beta CDR3 sequencing.

Interpreted using the paper, the time point label stands for: cells obtained before transplantation from donor or recipient. CD3+CD4+ and CD3+CD8+ populations were FACS-sorted from unstimulated pre-transplant donor and recipient cells taken from spleen or lymph nodes. Including cysteine and phenylalanine, the CDR3 has 14 amino acids. Of all the DNA, just the CDR3 is kept, 42 bases in frame from base 1. Ends trimmed: V by 5 bases, J by 0 bases; bases unmatched to a gene: 3. Based on the germline V gene, the CDR1 and CDR2 sequences are SNHLY and FYNNEI. Overall study outcomes, separate from this receptor: Patients with donor T cell macrochimerism had high GvH to HvG T cell clonal ratios in their allografts. The relatively low number and heterogeneity of intestinal transplant patients limited the conclusions. GvH clones were detected in recipient bone marrow, and some of these GvH clones were observed earlier in ileal mucosa or blood, consistent with an intestinal mucosal origin. Peak levels of circulating GvH clones were associated with declines in HvG clones early after transplant.

Preparation of the library involved the immunoSEQ multiplex PCR assay. For most patients, genomic DNA was isolated using the Qiagen DNeasy Blood and Tissue Kit and was shipped frozen to Adaptive Biotechnologies for TCR sequencing. For most patients, genomic DNA was subjected to high-throughput TCR-beta CDR3 sequencing by Adaptive Biotechnologies. The paper's processing steps were these. TCR sequencing data were retrieved from Adaptive's ImmunoSEQ software for some 19 patients, whereas a few other patients were processed with MiXCR and VDJtools. To correct CD4 versus CD8 sorting errors, sequences present in both subsets at a frequency ratio below 5:1 were removed. CDR3 nucleotide sequences shared by donor and recipient were removed because the origin of these sequences could not be assigned. To count as alloreactive, a clone needed at least 2-fold expansion over unstimulated cells and a minimum CFSE-low frequency of 0.002% (template counts) or 0.001% (read counts). Clones detected in sequenced pre-transplant spleen, lymph node, or MLR CFSE-low populations of the donor or recipient were defined as mappable. Cumulative frequency of alloreactive clones was calculated as a percentage of all sequences weighted by copy number. Not all clones reach the TCRdb copy of this immuneACCESS table, which keeps in-frame sequences only. Checked studies attribute under half of the gap to unresolved V genes and leave the rest unexplained. That table is the source of V, J and clone size, and D and trimming were worked out from the DNA. Counted in this sample were 96,000 or so clones; roughly 90% of them appeared once. Of the sample, around 0.17% is held by the ten largest clones.

To note about this clone: Its antigen target is currently unknown. The sample holds no much larger clone one base away, and base qualities are not on file.

The rearranged segments are TRBV2 and TRBJ2-7; a stretch of 8 junction bases matches TRBD2. The material was unstimulated CD4+ T cells sorted from spleen or lymph node cells, obtained before intestinal transplant. The receptor's source is a human donor who received an intestinal transplant. The DNA sequence reads TGTGCCAGCAGTAAGCGGGGGATCTCCTACGAGCAGTACTTC. The encoded protein is CASSKRGISYEQYF. Outside the CDR3, residues come from the reference TRBV2 and TRBJ2-7 proteins, so the full variable domain is: EPEVTQTPSHQVTQMGQEVILRCVPISNHLYFYWYRQILGQKVEFLVSFYNNEISEKSEIFDDQFSVERPDGSNFTLKIRSTKLEDSAMYFCASSKRGISYEQYFGPGTRLTVT.